What follows are 20 T cell receptor beta chains derived from one specimen sequenced in a study of blood T cell repertoires in COVID-19. Clones were read by immunoSEQ multiplex PCR, and TCRdb kept only the in-frame ones, dropping some. The data hold 95,000 to 150,000 clones, with about 88% observed a single time. The sequencing input was peripheral blood. These receptor sequences come from a woman aged 80 or over with acute or convalescent COVID-19.

This clone was seen only once. The genes are TRBV7-9 and TRBJ2-3; TRBD1 is a possible D gene (5 bases). Germline-derived CDR1 and CDR2 are SEHNR and FQNEAQ (reference sequence). V was clipped by 4 bases and J by 2 bases, with 10 bases between them. This CDR3 has 14 residues. CDR3 bases: TGTGCCAGCAGCTCCAGGGTCCCCACAGATACGCAGTATTTT. Translating gives CASSSRVPTDTQYF.

This chain connects TRBV6-2 or TRBV6-3 to TRBJ1-4; D perhaps matches TRBD1 (5 bases). Trimming took 3 bases from V and 7 from J, leaving 15 bases between them. The CDR3 loop spans 15 amino acids. CDR1 and CDR2 from the germline V gene are MNHEY and SVGEGT. The DNA of the CDR3 is TGTGCCAGCAGTTATGATCAGGGTCTGGGTGAAAAACTGTTTTTT. It is translated as CASSYDQGLGEKLFF.

The chain uses TRBV5-5 and TRBJ1-3; D is ambiguous. V dropped 3 bases and J dropped 0 bases, with 13 bases sitting between them. The CDR3 consists of 16 residues. The germline V gene has CDR1 SGHKS and CDR2 YYEKEE (reference sequence). CDR3 amino acids: CASSSSPASSGNTIYF. DNA of the CDR3: TGTGCCAGCAGCTCCTCACCTGCGAGCTCTGGAAACACCATATATTTT.

In DNA, the CDR3 is TGTGCCAGCAGTTGGAATTCCGGGGGAGAGACCCAGTACTTC. It yields the protein CASSWNSGGETQYF. The chain links TRBV6-5 to TRBJ2-5, with D maybe TRBD2 (6 bases). Germline CDR1 reads MNHEY; CDR2 reads SVGAGI. Trimming shortened V by 4 bases and J by 4 bases, and 13 bases separated the two germline ends. This CDR3 is built from 14 residues.

The V and J genes are TRBV19 and TRBJ2-1, with a weak D call TRBD2 (7 bases). The CDR3 has 19 residues. In germline, CDR1 is LNHDA, CDR2 SQIVND (reference sequence). V was clipped by 7 bases and J by 4 bases, with 29 bases between them. Here the CDR3 reads CASKGGERRGSSGYNEQFF. The CDR3 region has the DNA TGTGCCAGTAAGGGGGGGGAGAGGCGCGGGTCTAGCGGTTACAATGAGCAGTTCTTC.

The chain links TRBV9 to TRBJ2-5; TRBD1 might be the D (6 bases). Trimming shortened V by 0 bases and J by 1 base, and 22 bases separated the two germline ends. CDR1 SGDLS and CDR2 YYNGEE come from the germline V gene. The CDR3 is 19 amino acids. Written as DNA, the CDR3 is TGTGCCAGCAGCGTAGTCAGGGGCAGTGGAGACCCTTCCCAAGAGACCCAGTACTTC. This sequence encodes CASSVVRGSGDPSQETQYF.

This CDR3 is CASSQDPGDRFYEQYF. The CDR3 region has the DNA TGCGCCAGCAGCCAAGATCCGGGGGACAGATTCTACGAGCAGTACTTC. The chain joins TRBV4-1 to TRBJ2-7; perhaps TRBD1 as D (7 bases). The CDR3 is 16 residues long. Trimming shortened V by 0 bases and J by 3 bases, and 15 bases separated the two germline ends. Per germline, CDR1 MGHRA and CDR2 YSYEKL.

This chain uses TRBV5-1 with TRBJ2-2, with 10 positions matching TRBD2. V was pared by 4 bases and J by 6 bases, with 18 bases of the junction left unmatched. Germline V gene data show CDR1 as SGHRS and CDR2 as YFSETQ. The CDR3 spans 19 residues. CDR3: CASSATRASGGYNAGELFF. CDR3 nucleotide sequence: TGCGCCAGCAGCGCCACGCGGGCTAGCGGGGGTTATAACGCCGGGGAGCTGTTTTTT. Full variable domain (outside the CDR3, taken from reference TRBV5-1 and TRBJ2-2): KAGVTQTPRYLIKTRGQQVTLSCSPISGHRSVSWYQQTPGQGLQFLFEYFSETQRNKGNFPGRFSGRQFSNSRSEMNVSTLELGDSALYLCASSATRASGGYNAGELFFGEGSRLTVL.

This chain uses TRBV5-1 with TRBJ1-1; the match to TRBD1 covers 12 bases. The germline CDR1 and CDR2 sequences are SGHRS and YFSETQ. Trimming at V came to 4 bases and at J to 7 bases, leaving 11 bases not matched to a gene. The CDR3 runs 16 residues. CDR3 protein: CASSPSGTGGVGEAFF. The CDR3 DNA reads TGCGCCAGCAGCCCCTCCGGGACAGGGGGCGTCGGTGAAGCTTTCTTT.

This chain joins TRBV25-1 and TRBJ2-2; D gene ambiguous. V lost 1 base and J lost 3, with 9 bases in between. This CDR3 is 15 amino acids long. Germline V gene lookup returns CDR1 MGHDK and CDR2 SYGVNS. DNA for the CDR3: TGTGCCAGCAGTGAATTGCAGGCCCACACCGGGGAGCTGTTTTTT. Residues: CASSELQAHTGELFF.

CDR3 bases: TGCGCCAGCAGCTTGGTGGGACAGGGTTCCTATAATTCACCCCTCCACTTT. Translating gives CASSLVGQGSYNSPLHF. The rearrangement links TRBV5-1 to TRBJ1-6, with 9 bases matching TRBD1. Per the germline V gene, CDR1 is SGHRS and CDR2 is YFSETQ. The J segment lost 1 base and the V segment lost 0 bases, leaving 2 bases of the junction unmatched. The CDR3 is 17 amino acids.

V usage is TRBV18 and J usage is TRBJ2-3, with D tentatively TRBD2 (6 bases). This CDR3 contains 15 residues. In germline, CDR1 is KGHSH, CDR2 LQKENI. V gave up 5 bases and J gave up 0 bases, with 12 bases separating them. The CDR3: CASSSGLSSTDTQYF. The CDR3 region has the DNA TGTGCCAGCTCATCGGGACTGAGTAGCACAGATACGCAGTATTTT.

The V call is TRBV7-9, the J call TRBJ1-2; 7 bases line up with TRBD1. The germline V gene encodes CDR1 SEHNR and CDR2 FQNEAQ (reference sequence). The CDR3 runs to 15 residues. The junction had 11 bases not matched to a gene; V was cut back by 5 bases and J by 5 bases. CDR3 sequence reads: CASSQIQGTTYGYTF. For the CDR3, the DNA is TGTGCCAGCAGCCAGATACAGGGGACGACGTATGGCTACACCTTC.

The chain links TRBV5-1 to TRBJ1-5; D ambiguous. Per the germline V gene, CDR1 is SGHRS and CDR2 is YFSETQ. Trimming cost V 6 bases and J 0 bases, with 22 bases left between them. The CDR3 is 18 residues long. CDR3 residues: CASKPTPDGGHSNQPQHF. The CDR3 DNA reads TGCGCCAGCAAGCCGACTCCCGACGGAGGGCATAGCAATCAGCCCCAGCATTTT.

This sequence joins TRBV6-6 and TRBJ1-2; perhaps TRBD1 as D (5 bases). The V gene's germline CDR1 is MNHNY and CDR2 SVGAGI (reference sequence). The V end was cut by 7 bases, the J end by 2 bases, with 14 bases between. CDR3 length: 14 residues. CDR3 residues: CASNHLRGNYGYTF. The CDR3 DNA is TGTGCCAGCAACCATCTTCGGGGGAACTATGGCTACACCTTC.

This sequence joins TRBV6-5 and TRBJ1-2; 8 bases line up with TRBD1. This CDR3 is built from 15 residues. Germline lookup yields CDR1 MNHEY and CDR2 SVGAGI. The ends lost 5 bases at V and 2 bases at J; junction bases unmatched: 7. DNA for the CDR3: TGTGCCAGCAGTAACACCGGGACAGGCAACTATGGCTACACCTTC. It is translated as CASSNTGTGNYGYTF.

The V gene is TRBV6-5, the J gene TRBJ1-2; D is unclear. The CDR3 has 13 residues. Trimming stripped 7 bases from V and 4 bases from J, with 13 bases between. The germline gives CDR1 MNHEY, CDR2 SVGAGI. The CDR3 bases are TGTGCCAGCAACGGGGAGTTCGGCTATGGCTACACCTTC. Residues: CASNGEFGYGYTF.

The chain joins TRBV2 to TRBJ2-5; no clear D gene. This CDR3 has 13 amino acids. Germline CDR1 SNHLY, CDR2 FYNNEI. The germline V and J ends were trimmed by 5 bases and 2 bases, with 9 bases remaining between them. For the CDR3, the DNA is TGTGCCAGCAGTTCCACCACACAAGAGACCCAGTACTTC. Translated, it gives CASSSTTQETQYF.

The gene calls are TRBV7-2 and TRBJ2-7; 8 nucleotides match TRBD2. CDR3 length equals 16 residues. The V gene's germline CDR1 is SGHTA and CDR2 FQGNSA. V was clipped by 1 base and J by 2 bases; unmatched bases: 7. Written as DNA, the CDR3 is TGTGCCAGCAGCTTAGGTATTCGGGGGGGGACCTACGAGCAGTACTTC. Encoded protein: CASSLGIRGGTYEQYF.

The chain combines TRBV18 with TRBJ1-1; D remains ambiguous. CDR3 length equals 13 residues. The germline gives CDR1 KGHSH, CDR2 LQKENI. With 3 bases removed from V and 1 base from J, the gap between germline ends came to 6 bases. The CDR3 coding sequence is TGTGCCAGCTCACCGAACAAGAACACTGAAGCTTTCTTT. It yields the protein CASSPNKNTEAFF.